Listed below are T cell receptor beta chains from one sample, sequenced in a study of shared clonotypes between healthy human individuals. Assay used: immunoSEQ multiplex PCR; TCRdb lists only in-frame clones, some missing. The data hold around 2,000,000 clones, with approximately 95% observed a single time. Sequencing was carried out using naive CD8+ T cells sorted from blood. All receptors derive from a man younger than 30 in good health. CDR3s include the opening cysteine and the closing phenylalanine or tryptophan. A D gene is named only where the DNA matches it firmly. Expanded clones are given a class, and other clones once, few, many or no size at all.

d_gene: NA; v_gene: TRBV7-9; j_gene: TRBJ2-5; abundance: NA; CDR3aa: CAGRDGQETQYF; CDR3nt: TGTGCCGGCCGGGACGGCCAAGAGACCCAGTACTTC
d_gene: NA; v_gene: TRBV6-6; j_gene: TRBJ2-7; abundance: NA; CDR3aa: CASSYRSSDYEQYF; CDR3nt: TGTGCCAGCAGTTACCGATCTAGTGACTACGAGCAGTACTTC
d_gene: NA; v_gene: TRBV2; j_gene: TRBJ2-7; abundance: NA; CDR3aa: CASSPVNSYEQYF; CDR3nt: TGTGCCAGCAGTCCCGTTAACTCCTACGAGCAGTACTTC
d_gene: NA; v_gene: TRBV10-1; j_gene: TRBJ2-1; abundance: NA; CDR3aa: CASSETGGEQFF; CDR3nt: TGCGCCAGCAGTGAGACGGGCGGTGAGCAGTTCTTC
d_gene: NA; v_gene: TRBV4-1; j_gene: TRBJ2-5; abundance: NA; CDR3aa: CASSQESGPETQYF; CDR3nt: TGCGCCAGCAGCCAAGAATCGGGGCCGGAGACCCAGTACTTC
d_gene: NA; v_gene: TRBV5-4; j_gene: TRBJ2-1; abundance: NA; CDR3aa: CASSSLRDEQFF; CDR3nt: TGTGCCAGCAGCTCACTCAGGGATGAGCAGTTCTTC
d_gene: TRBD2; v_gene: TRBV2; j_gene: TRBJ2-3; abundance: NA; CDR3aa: CASHERGTTTDTQYF; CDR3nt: TGTGCCAGCCACGAGCGGGGGACCACCACAGATACGCAGTATTTT
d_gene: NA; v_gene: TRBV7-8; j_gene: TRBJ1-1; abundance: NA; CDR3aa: CASSLDRNTEAFF; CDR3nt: TGTGCCAGCAGCTTAGACCGAAACACTGAAGCTTTCTTT
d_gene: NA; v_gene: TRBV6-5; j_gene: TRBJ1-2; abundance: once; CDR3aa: CASSEGSGYGYTF; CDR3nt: TGTGCCAGCAGTGAAGGGTCAGGGTATGGCTACACCTTC
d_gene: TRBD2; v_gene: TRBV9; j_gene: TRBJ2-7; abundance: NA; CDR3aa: CASSVTSGSYEQYF; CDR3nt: TGTGCCAGCAGCGTCACTAGCGGGAGTTACGAGCAGTACTTC
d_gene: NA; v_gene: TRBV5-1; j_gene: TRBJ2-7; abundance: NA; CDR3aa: CASSWLDPTEQYF; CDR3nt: TGCGCCAGCAGCTGGTTAGACCCAACCGAGCAGTACTTC
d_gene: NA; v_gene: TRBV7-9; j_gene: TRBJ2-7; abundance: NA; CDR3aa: CASMGQNKAHEQYF; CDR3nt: TGTGCCAGCATGGGGCAAAACAAGGCCCACGAGCAGTACTTC
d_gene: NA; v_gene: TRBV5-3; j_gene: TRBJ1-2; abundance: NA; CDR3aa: CARSLDGDGYTF; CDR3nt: TGTGCCAGAAGCTTGGACGGCGATGGCTACACCTTC
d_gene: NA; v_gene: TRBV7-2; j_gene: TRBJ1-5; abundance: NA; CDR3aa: CASSLAIAGQPQHF; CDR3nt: TGTGCCAGCAGCTTAGCGATCGCCGGTCAGCCCCAGCATTTT
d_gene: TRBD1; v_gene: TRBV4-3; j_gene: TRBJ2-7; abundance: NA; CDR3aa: CASSQVTGSPPGF; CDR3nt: TGCGCCAGCAGCCAAGTGACAGGGTCACCTCCTGGGTTC
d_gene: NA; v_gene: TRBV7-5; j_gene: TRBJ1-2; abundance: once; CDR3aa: CARSLTRVGYGYTF; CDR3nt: TGTGCCAGAAGCTTAACCAGGGTGGGCTATGGCTACACCTTC
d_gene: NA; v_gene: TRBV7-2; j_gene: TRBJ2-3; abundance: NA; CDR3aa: CASSQGATSTDTQYF; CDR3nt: TGTGCCAGCAGCCAAGGGGCTACTAGCACAGATACGCAGTATTTT
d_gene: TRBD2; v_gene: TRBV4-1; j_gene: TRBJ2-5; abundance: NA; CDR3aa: CASSQGLAGAIQETQYF; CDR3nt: TGCGCCAGCAGCCAAGGACTAGCGGGGGCAATCCAAGAGACCCAGTACTTC
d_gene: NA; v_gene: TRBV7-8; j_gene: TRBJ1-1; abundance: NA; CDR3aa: CASSLWRGAMNTEAFF; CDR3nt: TGTGCCAGCAGCTTATGGCGGGGGGCTATGAACACTGAAGCTTTCTTT
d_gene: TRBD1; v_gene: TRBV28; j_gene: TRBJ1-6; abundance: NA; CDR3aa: CASSSPLGQGSPRSPLHF; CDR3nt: TGTGCCAGCAGTTCCCCCCTCGGACAGGGAAGTCCTCGATCACCCCTCCACTTT
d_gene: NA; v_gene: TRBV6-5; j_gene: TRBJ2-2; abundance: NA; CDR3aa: CASSPLAANTGELFF; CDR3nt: TGTGCCAGCAGTCCCTTAGCGGCGAACACCGGGGAGCTGTTTTTT
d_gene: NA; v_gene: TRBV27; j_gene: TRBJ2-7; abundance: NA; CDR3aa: CASSLQRRYEQYF; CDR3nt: TGTGCCAGCAGTTTACAGCGCCGATACGAGCAGTACTTC
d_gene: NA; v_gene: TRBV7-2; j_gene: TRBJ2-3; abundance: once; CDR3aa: CASSPEGYYTDTQYF; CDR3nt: TGTGCCAGCAGCCCCGAGGGGTACTACACAGATACGCAGTATTTT
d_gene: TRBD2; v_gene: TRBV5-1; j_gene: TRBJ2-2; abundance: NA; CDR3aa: CASSLWNGRDTGELFF; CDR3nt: TGCGCCAGCAGCTTGTGGAACGGGAGGGACACCGGGGAGCTGTTTTTT
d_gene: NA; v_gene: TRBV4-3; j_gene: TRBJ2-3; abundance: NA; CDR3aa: CASSRTRERSTDTQYF; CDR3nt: TGCGCCAGCAGCCGGACTCGGGAAAGGTCCACAGATACGCAGTATTTT
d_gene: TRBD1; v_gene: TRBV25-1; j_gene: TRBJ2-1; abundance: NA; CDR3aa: CASSESGRGNNEQFF; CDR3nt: TGTGCCAGCAGTGAATCGGGCAGGGGGAATAATGAGCAGTTCTTC
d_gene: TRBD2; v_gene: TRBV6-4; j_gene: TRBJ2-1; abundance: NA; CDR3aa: CASSDTSGRDNYNEQFF; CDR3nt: TGTGCCAGCAGTGACACTAGCGGGAGGGATAACTACAATGAGCAGTTCTTC
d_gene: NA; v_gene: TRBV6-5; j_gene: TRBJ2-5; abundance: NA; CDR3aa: CASSYSKGWGETQYF; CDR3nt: TGTGCCAGCAGTTACTCGAAGGGATGGGGGGAGACCCAGTACTTC
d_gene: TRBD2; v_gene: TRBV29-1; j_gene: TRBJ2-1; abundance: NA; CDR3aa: CSAPLAEKYNEQFF; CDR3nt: TGCAGCGCTCCCCTAGCGGAGAAATACAATGAGCAGTTCTTC
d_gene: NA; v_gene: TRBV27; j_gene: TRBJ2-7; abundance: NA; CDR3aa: CASSQGGKGPIYEQYF; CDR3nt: TGTGCCAGCAGCCAGGGGGGGAAGGGACCCATCTACGAGCAGTACTTC
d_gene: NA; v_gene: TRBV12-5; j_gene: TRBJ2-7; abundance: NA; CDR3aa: CASGLVLSEFYEQYF; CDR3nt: TGTGCTAGTGGTTTGGTACTTTCAGAGTTCTACGAGCAGTACTTC
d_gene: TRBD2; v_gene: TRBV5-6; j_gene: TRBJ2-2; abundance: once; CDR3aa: CASRGLANSGELFF; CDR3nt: TGTGCCAGCAGGGGACTAGCGAACTCCGGGGAGCTGTTTTTT
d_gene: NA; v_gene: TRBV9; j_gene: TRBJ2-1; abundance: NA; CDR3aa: CASSTSGHNEQFF; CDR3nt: TGTGCCAGCTCCACGAGCGGCCACAATGAGCAGTTCTTC
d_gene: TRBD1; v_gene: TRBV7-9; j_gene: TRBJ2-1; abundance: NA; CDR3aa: CASSPPPGQAYNEQFF; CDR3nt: TGTGCCAGCTCCCCCCCGCCGGGACAGGCATACAATGAGCAGTTCTTC
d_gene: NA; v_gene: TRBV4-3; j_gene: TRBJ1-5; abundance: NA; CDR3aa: CASSQDMGLSNQPQHF; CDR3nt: TGCGCCAGCAGCCAAGACATGGGGCTCAGCAATCAGCCCCAGCATTTT
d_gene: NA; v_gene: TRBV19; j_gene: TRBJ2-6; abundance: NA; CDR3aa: CASSLSGEFLTF; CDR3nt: TGTGCCAGTAGTCTCTCAGGGGAATTCCTGACTTTC
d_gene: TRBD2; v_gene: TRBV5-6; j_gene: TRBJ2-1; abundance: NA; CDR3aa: CASSSLAGGRYNEQFF; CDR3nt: TGTGCCAGCAGCTCTTTAGCGGGGGGTAGATACAATGAGCAGTTCTTC
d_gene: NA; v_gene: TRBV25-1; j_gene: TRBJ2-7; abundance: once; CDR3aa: CASINYEQYF; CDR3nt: TGTGCCAGTATTAACTACGAGCAGTACTTC
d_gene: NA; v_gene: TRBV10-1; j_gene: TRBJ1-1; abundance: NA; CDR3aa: CASSQGWNTEAFF; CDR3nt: TGCGCCAGCAGCCAGGGGTGGAACACTGAAGCTTTCTTT
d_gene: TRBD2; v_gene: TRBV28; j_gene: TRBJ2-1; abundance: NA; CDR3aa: CASSPGTSSNEQFF; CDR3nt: TGTGCCAGCAGTCCCGGGACTAGCTCCAATGAGCAGTTCTTC
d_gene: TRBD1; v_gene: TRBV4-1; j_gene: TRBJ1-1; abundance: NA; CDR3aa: CASSPWDSRTEAFF; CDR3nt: TGCGCCAGCAGCCCCTGGGACAGTAGGACTGAAGCTTTCTTT
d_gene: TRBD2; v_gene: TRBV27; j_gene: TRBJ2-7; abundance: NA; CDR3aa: CASRLLLTSGRGYEQYF; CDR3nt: TGTGCCAGCAGACTCCTCCTGACTAGCGGGAGGGGATACGAGCAGTACTTC
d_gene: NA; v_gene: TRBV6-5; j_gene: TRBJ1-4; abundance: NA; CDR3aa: CASSYEFRVGEKLFF; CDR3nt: TGTGCCAGCAGTTACGAGTTCAGGGTCGGGGAAAAACTGTTTTTT